These 20 T cell receptor beta chains were all obtained from the same sample, sequenced in a study of siplizumab effects on memory and regulatory T cells. Produced via immunoSEQ multiplex PCR; TCRdb's table is partial and in-frame only. The sample contains more than 85,000 clones, 85% to 95% of which appear only once. The sequencing sample was made of CD4+ T cells sorted from blood. The receptors were sampled from a human donor in good health.

V gene TRBV6-1 combines with J gene TRBJ1-3; no clear D gene. With 0 bases removed from V and 4 bases from J, the gap between germline ends came to 10 bases. CDR1 is MNHNS and CDR2 is SASEGT in the germline V gene. This CDR3 has 15 residues. The DNA for the CDR3 is TGTGCCAGCAGTGAAGCTATGGGTCCCGGAAACACCATATATTTT. Protein sequence: CASSEAMGPGNTIYF.

The V and J genes are TRBV5-1 and TRBJ1-1; TRBD1 matches at 7 bases. The V gene's germline CDR1 is SGHRS and CDR2 YFSETQ. The CDR3 sequence is 14 residues long. After removal of 4 bases from V and 0 bases from J, the junction contained 3 bases not matched to a gene. The CDR3 DNA sequence: TGCGCCAGCAGCGCGGGACAGCTGAACACTGAAGCTTTCTTT. Its protein is CASSAGQLNTEAFF.

The chain employs TRBV15 and TRBJ2-3, with D maybe TRBD2 (6 bases). The V end was cut by 1 base, the J end by 1 base, with 9 bases between. Germline V gene lookup returns CDR1 LNHNV and CDR2 YYDKDF (reference sequence). The CDR3 sequence is 15 residues long. The CDR3 DNA reads TGTGCCACCAGCAGAGTCGGGAGCGGCACAGATACGCAGTATTTT. As protein: CATSRVGSGTDTQYF.

V gene TRBV28 combines with J gene TRBJ2-1; D is uncertain. CDR1 MDHEN and CDR2 SYDVKM come from the germline V gene. This CDR3 has 16 amino acids. Trimming pared 3 bases from V and 0 bases from J, leaving 12 bases between. The CDR3 coding sequence is TGTGCCAGCAGTTTCCGGTATAGGAGCTCCTACAATGAGCAGTTCTTC. Its translation is CASSFRYRSSYNEQFF. Using reference TRBV28 and TRBJ2-1 for the parts outside the CDR3, the full variable domain is DVKVTQSSRYLVKRTGEKVFLECVQDMDHENMFWYRQDPGLGLRLIYFSYDVKMKEKGDIPEGYSVSREKKERFSLILESASTNQTSMYLCASSFRYRSSYNEQFFGPGTRLTVL.

CDR3 region: CASSIPGDGTDTQYF. The CDR3, as DNA: TGTGCCAGTAGTATCCCTGGCGACGGCACAGATACGCAGTATTTT. The chain uses TRBV19 and TRBJ2-3; D call uncertain. CDR3 length: 15 amino acids. The V gene lost 3 bases and the J gene lost 1 base, with 11 bases spanning the gap. The germline gives CDR1 LNHDA, CDR2 SQIVND (reference sequence). The full variable domain, rest sourced from reference TRBV19 and TRBJ2-3, is DGGITQSPKYLFRKEGQNVTLSCEQNLNHDAMYWYRQDPGQGLRLIYYSQIVNDFQKGDIAEGYSVSREKKESFPLTVTSAQKNPTAFYLCASSIPGDGTDTQYFGPGTRLTVL.

The rearrangement links TRBV5-1 to TRBJ1-3, with 10 bases identical to TRBD1. Looked up from germline, CDR1 is SGHRS and CDR2 is YFSETQ. V dropped 0 bases and J dropped 4; count of bases not matched to a gene: 1. The CDR3 length is 15 residues. The CDR3, as DNA: TGCGCCAGCAGCTTGGGGGACAGGGGAGGAAACACCATATATTTT. Residues: CASSLGDRGGNTIYF.

The chain is built from TRBV14 and TRBJ2-3; D is unclear. This CDR3 is built from 14 residues. Trimming removed 4 bases at V and 2 bases at J, with 10 bases between. Germline V gives CDR1 SGHDN, CDR2 FVKESK. The CDR3 protein is CASSPVGNTDTQYF. Here the CDR3 DNA reads TGTGCCAGCAGCCCTGTGGGTAACACAGATACGCAGTATTTT.

This chain links TRBV6-5 with TRBJ1-5; 7 nucleotides match TRBD1. CDR1 is MNHEY, CDR2 SVGAGI, per germline. The CDR3 is 13 residues long. J gave up 6 bases and V 2 bases, and 1 base lay outside the gene matches. CDR3 in amino acids: CASSYTGVQPQHF. In DNA form, the CDR3 reads TGTGCCAGCAGTTACACAGGGGTTCAGCCCCAGCATTTT.

The genes are TRBV11-2 and TRBJ2-5; the D gene is possibly TRBD1 (5 bases). Germline loops: CDR1 SGHAT, CDR2 FQNNGV. V lost 1 base and J 4 bases, leaving 13 bases between the germline ends. The CDR3 spans 15 residues. CDR3 residues: CASSLGAGSIETQYF. The CDR3 DNA sequence: TGTGCCAGCAGCTTAGGGGCAGGGTCGATAGAGACCCAGTACTTC.

V usage is TRBV7-9 and J usage is TRBJ1-4; unclear D gene. This CDR3 is built from 16 residues. Germline V gene lookup returns CDR1 SEHNR and CDR2 FQNEAQ (reference sequence). Trimming stripped 4 bases from V and 3 bases from J, with 15 bases between. In DNA, the CDR3 is TGTGCCAGCAGCTCAGGAGCGAGGTTGGCTAATGAAAAACTGTTTTTT. It yields the protein CASSSGARLANEKLFF.

This chain uses TRBV4-1 with TRBJ2-3, with 13 bases matching TRBD2. J lost 2 bases, V lost 6 bases, and 11 bases had no gene match. Germline loops: CDR1 MGHRA, CDR2 YSYEKL. The CDR3 has 18 amino acids. The CDR3 here is CASRSTSGGSPFTDTQYF. DNA of the CDR3: TGCGCCAGCAGGTCGACTAGCGGGGGGTCGCCCTTCACAGATACGCAGTATTTT.

This clone occurred once. The chain employs TRBV29-1 and TRBJ1-1, with 8 bases identical to TRBD1. Unmatched junction bases numbered 4, after V lost 7 bases and J lost 0 bases. The germline gives CDR1 SQVTM, CDR2 ANQGSEA. CDR3 length: 13 residues. CDR3 DNA sequence: TGCAGCGCCCGACAGGGGATGAACACTGAAGCTTTCTTT. It translates to CSARQGMNTEAFF.

The chain links TRBV19 to TRBJ2-3; the D gene could be TRBD1 or TRBD2 (5 bases each). Germline V gene data show CDR1 as LNHDA and CDR2 as SQIVND (reference sequence). This CDR3 contains 14 residues. Trimming took off 5 bases at V and 6 bases at J, with 15 bases between the two ends. The DNA for the CDR3 is TGTGCCAGTAGTCTCGGGACGCCTGGGGATACGCAGTATTTT. Residues: CASSLGTPGDTQYF. The full variable domain, rest sourced from reference TRBV19 and TRBJ2-3, is DGGITQSPKYLFRKEGQNVTLSCEQNLNHDAMYWYRQDPGQGLRLIYYSQIVNDFQKGDIAEGYSVSREKKESFPLTVTSAQKNPTAFYLCASSLGTPGDTQYFGPGTRLTVL.

The CDR3 loop reads CASSLGWGDEQFF. The CDR3 DNA reads TGTGCCAGCAGCCTGGGGTGGGGTGATGAGCAGTTCTTC. The chain couples TRBV7-8 to TRBJ2-1; the D is unclear. Trimming pared 5 bases from V and 8 bases from J, leaving 13 bases between. This CDR3 has 13 amino acids. Germline CDR1 and CDR2: SGHVS and FQNEAQ.

The chain uses TRBV6-1 and TRBJ1-6; D unresolved. Germline CDR1 MNHNS, CDR2 SASEGT. The V and J ends lost 5 bases and 9 bases respectively, with 17 bases between them. CDR3 length equals 15 residues. The CDR3 nucleotides read TGTGCCAGCAGTTCCCCCGTCGGAGGGAGTTCACCCCTCCACTTT. It codes for CASSSPVGGSSPLHF.

This clone was detected a few times. The chain joins TRBV11-2 to TRBJ2-5; the D gene is possibly TRBD1 (5 bases). Germline-derived CDR1 and CDR2 are SGHAT and FQNNGV. Deletions cut 4 bases from V and 5 bases from J, with 11 bases between. The CDR3 is 13 amino acids. The CDR3 DNA sequence: TGTGCCAGCAGCTCCCTCAGGGTCGAGACCCAGTACTTC. Its translation: CASSSLRVETQYF.

The chain employs TRBV6-5 and TRBJ1-3, with D possibly being TRBD1 (5 bases). Germline V CDR1 and CDR2: MNHEY, SVGAGI. The V end lost 2 bases, the J end lost 2 bases, and 10 bases lay between the germline ends. The CDR3 contains 15 residues. The CDR3 DNA follows: TGTGCCAGCAGTTACACCGGGACTCCTGGAAACACCATATATTTT. Encoded protein: CASSYTGTPGNTIYF.

V usage is TRBV6-6 and J usage is TRBJ1-3; D remains ambiguous. This CDR3 spans 14 amino acids. Trimming removed 0 bases at V and 4 bases at J, with 7 bases between. From germline, CDR1 is MNHNY and CDR2 SVGAGI (reference sequence). The CDR3, as DNA: TGTGCCAGCAGTTACTCGGGAGTGGGAAACACCATATATTTT. Amino acid sequence: CASSYSGVGNTIYF.

The chain is built from TRBV5-1 and TRBJ2-1; 9 nucleotides match TRBD2. The CDR3 covers 15 residues. The germline CDR1 and CDR2 sequences are SGHRS and YFSETQ. The V segment lost 5 bases and the J segment 7 bases; nucleotides outside the gene matches: 10. The CDR3 protein is CASRPGTSLQNEQFF. The CDR3 region has the DNA TGCGCCAGCAGACCCGGGACTAGCTTACAAAATGAGCAGTTCTTC. Using reference TRBV5-1 and TRBJ2-1 for the parts outside the CDR3, the full variable domain is KAGVTQTPRYLIKTRGQQVTLSCSPISGHRSVSWYQQTPGQGLQFLFEYFSETQRNKGNFPGRFSGRQFSNSRSEMNVSTLELGDSALYLCASRPGTSLQNEQFFGPGTRLTVL.

The chain joins TRBV30 to TRBJ1-5; TRBD1 might be the D (6 bases). Germline-derived CDR1 and CDR2 are GTSNPN and SVGIG (reference sequence). The CDR3 runs 16 residues. The V end lost 5 bases, the J end lost 0 bases, and 17 bases lay between the germline ends. The CDR3 reads CAWGRQAGFSNQPQHF. The CDR3 DNA follows: TGTGCCTGGGGGAGACAGGCGGGTTTTAGCAATCAGCCCCAGCATTTT.